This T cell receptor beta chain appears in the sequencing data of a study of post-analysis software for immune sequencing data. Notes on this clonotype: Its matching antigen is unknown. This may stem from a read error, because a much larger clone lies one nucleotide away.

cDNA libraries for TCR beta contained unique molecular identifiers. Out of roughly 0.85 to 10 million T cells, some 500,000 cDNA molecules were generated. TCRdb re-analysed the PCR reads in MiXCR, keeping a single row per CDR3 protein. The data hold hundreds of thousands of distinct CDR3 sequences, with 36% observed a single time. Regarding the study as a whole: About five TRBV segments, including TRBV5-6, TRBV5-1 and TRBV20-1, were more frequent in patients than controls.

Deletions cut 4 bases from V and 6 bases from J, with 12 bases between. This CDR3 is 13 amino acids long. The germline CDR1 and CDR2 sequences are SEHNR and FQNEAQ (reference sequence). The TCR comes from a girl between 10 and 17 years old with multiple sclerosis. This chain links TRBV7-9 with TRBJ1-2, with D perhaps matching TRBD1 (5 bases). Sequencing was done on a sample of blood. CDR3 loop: CASSSSTVNGYTF. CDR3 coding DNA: TGTGCCAGCAGCTCTTCGACAGTGAATGGCTACACCTTC.